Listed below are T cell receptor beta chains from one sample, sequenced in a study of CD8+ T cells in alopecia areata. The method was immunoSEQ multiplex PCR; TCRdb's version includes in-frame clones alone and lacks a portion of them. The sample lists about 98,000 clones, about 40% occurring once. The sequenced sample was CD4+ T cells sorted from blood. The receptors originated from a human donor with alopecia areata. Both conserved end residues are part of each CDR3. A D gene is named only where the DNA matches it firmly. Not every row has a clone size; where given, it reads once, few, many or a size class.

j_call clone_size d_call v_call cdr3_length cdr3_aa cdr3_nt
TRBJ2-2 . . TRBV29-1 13 CSGGGWDTGELFF TGCAGCGGCGGTGGGTGGGACACCGGGGAGCTGTTTTTT
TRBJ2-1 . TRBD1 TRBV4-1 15 CASSQAGTVYNEQFF TGCGCCAGCAGCCAAGCCGGGACAGTCTACAATGAGCAGTTCTTC
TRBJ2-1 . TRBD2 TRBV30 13 CAWKAGTYNEQFF TGTGCCTGGAAAGCGGGGACCTACAATGAGCAGTTCTTC
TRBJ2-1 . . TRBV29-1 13 CSVSRGTYNEQFF TGCAGCGTGTCGAGGGGAACCTACAATGAGCAGTTCTTC
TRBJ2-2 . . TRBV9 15 CASSAAQGYAGELFF TGTGCCAGCAGCGCGGCGCAGGGGTATGCCGGGGAGCTGTTTTTT
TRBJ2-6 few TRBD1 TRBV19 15 CASSTDRAGANVLTF TGTGCCAGTAGCACTGACAGGGCTGGGGCCAACGTCCTGACTTTC
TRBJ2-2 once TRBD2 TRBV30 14 CAWSSGGYTGELFF TGTGCCTGGAGTTCGGGGGGATACACCGGGGAGCTGTTTTTT
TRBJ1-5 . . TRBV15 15 CATSRDGRNNQPQHF TGTGCCACCAGCAGAGATGGGAGAAACAATCAGCCCCAGCATTTT
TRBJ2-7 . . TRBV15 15 CATSREEGAGYEQYF TGTGCCACCAGCAGAGAAGAGGGAGCGGGCTACGAGCAGTACTTC
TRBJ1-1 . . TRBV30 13 CAWSVGRDTEAFF TGTGCCTGGAGTGTAGGGAGGGACACTGAAGCTTTCTTT
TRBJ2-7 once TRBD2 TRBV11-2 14 CASSWSGGAYEQYF TGTGCCAGCAGCTGGAGCGGGGGGGCCTACGAGCAGTACTTC
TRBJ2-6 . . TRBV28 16 CASSLPEGAGANVLTF TGTGCCAGCAGTTTGCCCGAGGGGGCTGGGGCCAACGTCCTGACTTTC
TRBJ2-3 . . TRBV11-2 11 CASTQRDTQYF TGTGCCAGCACCCAACGGGATACGCAGTATTTT
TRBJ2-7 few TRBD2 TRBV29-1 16 CSVAGVGSGSLYEQYF TGCAGCGTTGCCGGGGTGGGTAGCGGGAGTTTATACGAGCAGTACTTC
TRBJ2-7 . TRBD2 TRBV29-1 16 CRTGRAGGHFSYEQYF TGCAGAACCGGGCGAGCGGGAGGCCACTTCTCCTACGAGCAGTACTTC
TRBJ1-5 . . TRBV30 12 CAWSDRDQPQHF TGTGCCTGGAGTGACAGGGATCAGCCCCAGCATTTT
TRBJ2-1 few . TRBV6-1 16 CASSEAFEGISNEQFF TGTGCCAGCAGTGAAGCATTCGAAGGGATCAGCAATGAGCAGTTCTTC
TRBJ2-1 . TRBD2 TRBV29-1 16 CSVAKASGRTYNEQFF TGCAGCGTTGCTAAGGCTAGCGGGAGGACTTACAATGAGCAGTTCTTC
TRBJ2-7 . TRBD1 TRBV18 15 CASSPGQGVRNEQYF TGTGCCAGCTCACCAGGACAGGGGGTAAGAAACGAGCAGTACTTC
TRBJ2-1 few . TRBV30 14 CAWSVGLEDNEQFF TGTGCCTGGAGTGTAGGTCTCGAGGACAATGAGCAGTTCTTC
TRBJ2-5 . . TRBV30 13 CAWSAGFQETQYF TGTGCCTGGAGCGCAGGGTTTCAAGAGACCCAGTACTTC
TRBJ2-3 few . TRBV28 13 CASSPTSTDTQYF TGTGCCAGCAGCCCCACGAGCACAGATACGCAGTATTTT
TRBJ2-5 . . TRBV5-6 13 CASSLQAQETQYF TGTGCCAGCAGCTTACAGGCGCAAGAGACCCAGTACTTC
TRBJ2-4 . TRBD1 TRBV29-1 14 CSVWTGGGKNIQYF TGCAGCGTCTGGACAGGGGGCGGGAAAAACATTCAGTACTTC
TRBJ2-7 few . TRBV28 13 CATLKAGSPEQYF TGTGCCACTCTGAAGGCAGGGTCACCAGAGCAGTACTTC
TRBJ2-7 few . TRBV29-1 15 CSVEDPHDRPYEQYF TGCAGCGTTGAAGATCCCCACGACAGGCCCTACGAGCAGTACTTC
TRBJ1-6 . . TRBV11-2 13 CASSLVFQAPLHF TGTGCCAGCAGCTTAGTTTTTCAGGCACCCCTCCACTTT
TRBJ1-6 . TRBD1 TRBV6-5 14 CASSPGQGYSPLHF TGTGCCAGCAGCCCGGGACAGGGGTATTCACCCCTCCACTTT
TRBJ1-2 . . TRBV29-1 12 CSGAGEGYGYTF TGCAGCGGCGCAGGGGAGGGTTACGGCTACACCTTC
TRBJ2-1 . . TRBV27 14 CASSLRAASYEQFF TGTGCCAGCAGTTTACGGGCTGCCTCATATGAGCAGTTCTTC
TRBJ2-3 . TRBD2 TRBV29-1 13 CSVQAGGTDTQYF TGCAGCGTCCAAGCGGGAGGTACAGATACGCAGTATTTT
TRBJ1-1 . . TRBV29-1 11 CSVVRFTEAFF TGCAGCGTAGTAAGGTTCACTGAAGCTTTCTTT
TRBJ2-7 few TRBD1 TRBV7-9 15 CASSLALGQVYEQYF TGTGCCAGCAGCTTAGCGCTTGGACAGGTCTACGAGCAGTACTTC